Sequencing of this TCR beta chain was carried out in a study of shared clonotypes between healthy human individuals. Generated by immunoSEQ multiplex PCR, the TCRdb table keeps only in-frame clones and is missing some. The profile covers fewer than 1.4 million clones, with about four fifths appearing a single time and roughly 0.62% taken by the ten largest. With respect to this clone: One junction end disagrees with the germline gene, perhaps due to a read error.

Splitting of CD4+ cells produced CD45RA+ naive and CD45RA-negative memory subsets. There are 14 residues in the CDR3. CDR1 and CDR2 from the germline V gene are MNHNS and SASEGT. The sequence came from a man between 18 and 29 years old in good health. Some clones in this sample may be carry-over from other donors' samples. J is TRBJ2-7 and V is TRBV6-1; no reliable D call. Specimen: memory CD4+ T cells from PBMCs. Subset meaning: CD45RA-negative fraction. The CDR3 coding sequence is TGTGCCAGCAGTGTTAGCAGGTGGTCCTCCGAGCAGTACTTC. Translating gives CASSVSRWSSEQYF.